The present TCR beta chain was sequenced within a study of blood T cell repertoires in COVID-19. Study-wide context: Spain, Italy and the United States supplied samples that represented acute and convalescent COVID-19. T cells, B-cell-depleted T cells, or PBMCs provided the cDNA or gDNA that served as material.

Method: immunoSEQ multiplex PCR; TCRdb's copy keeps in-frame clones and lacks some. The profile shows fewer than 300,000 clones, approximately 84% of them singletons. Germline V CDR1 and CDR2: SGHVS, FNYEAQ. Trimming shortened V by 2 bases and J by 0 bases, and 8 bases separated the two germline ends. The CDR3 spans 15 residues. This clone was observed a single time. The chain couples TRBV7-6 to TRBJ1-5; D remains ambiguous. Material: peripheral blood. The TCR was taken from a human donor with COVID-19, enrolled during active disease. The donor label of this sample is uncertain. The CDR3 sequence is CASSLSSLSNQPQHF. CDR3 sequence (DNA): TGTGCCAGCAGCTTATCGAGCCTTAGCAATCAGCCCCAGCATTTT.